This is a list of T cell receptor beta chains from one sample in a study of T cell repertoires in cytomegalovirus infection. TCRdb re-called the reads with MiXCR, one entry per CDR3 protein. The data show 600,000 to 800,000 distinct CDR3 sequences, 20% to 25% seen once. Sequences were obtained from CD8+ T cells from PBMCs. The receptors were gathered from a human donor in good health (CMV status not recorded). Some clones in this sample may be carry-over from other donors' samples. CDR3s include the opening cysteine and the closing phenylalanine or tryptophan.

TRBV7-4 | CASSPREDSNNEQFF
TRBV2 | CASSERRVENTEAFF
TRBV7-6 | CASSLRGPGNTIYF
TRBV28 | CASSLSVRSNQPQHF
TRBV20-1 | CSASTRGQGSYNEQFF
TRBV4-2 | CASNSADLAVNTGELFF
TRBV5-4 | CASSSRGEGTEAFF
TRBV7-6 | CASSASGGAWDEQFF
TRBV7-8 | CASSPSAYGGPQHF
TRBV3-1 | CASSLLGGAKDEQYF
TRBV29-1 | CSVEQGTTGELFF
TRBV5-1 | CASSLRYNKDNSGNTIYF
TRBV19 | CASSIDSDSYNEQFF
TRBV7-9 | CASIETKRGQETQYF
TRBV28 | CASSPAGFVNTEAFF
TRBV2 | CASSEERGGDTQYF
TRBV23-1 | CASSSPVAGTLSYEQYF
TRBV7-8 | CASSTLDGYTEAFF
TRBV20-1 | CSARDLKGETQYF
TRBV10-3 | CAISERQDGWNSPLHF
TRBV28 | CASSSTAQNTGELFF
TRBV29-1 | CSVGPHRNTGELFF
TRBV20-1 | CSATKTGLQPQHF
TRBV4-3 | CASSQEIAGGGGYTF
TRBV11-3 | CASTDNRGTGELFF
TRBV28 | CASSWPSGGFYNEQFF
TRBV11-2 | CASSLVPGGGASLPLHF
TRBV11-2 | CASSLGRGVHEQYF
TRBV7-6 | CASSLLTSGGHYNEQFF
TRBV7-9 | CASSQRLNWDYGYTF
TRBV12-5 | CASAQVFSEQFF
TRBV28 | CASSSQASEEKLFF
TRBV20-1 | CSARAGASGNTIYF
TRBV12-3/TRBV12-4 | CASSLGFRGRPYGYTF
TRBV14 | CASSQDRGRSGNTIYF
TRBV7-2 | CASSSSLDSNQPQHF
TRBV29-1 | CSVKIRGQTEAFF
TRBV29-1 | CSVRAGGLYNEQFF
TRBV4-1 | CASSVHTLGQGTGGYTF
TRBV19 | CASSTHLREGEEKLFF
TRBV20-1 | CSALPRLRVYTMDEQFF
TRBV4-2 | CVSSQAQGAQETQYF
TRBV20-1 | CSASPYGEQFF
TRBV10-3 | CAAGLAGGFVYNEQFF
TRBV2 | CASSWEPGLYGELFF
TRBV5-8 | CASSIAASGYNEQFF
TRBV29-1 | CSVEDRGLTGELFF
TRBV7-9 | CASSRGLAGEYNEQFF
TRBV29-1 | CSVEDQGGLGNYGYTF
TRBV20-1 | CSAPTDTQYF
TRBV5-7 | CASSFSGPECEQYF
TRBV20-1 | CSAPSMEGSYNEQFF
TRBV15 | CATSRALAGAHNEQFF
TRBV11-2 | CASSPVGTGARGTEAFF
TRBV29-1 | CSAETGASSYNEQFF
TRBV7-9 | CASSPLPTSGAFNEQFF
TRBV29-1 | CSVETGTGGSHNGEQFF